This T cell receptor (beta chain) emerged from a study of blood T cell repertoires in COVID-19. Across the whole study: The samples span acute and convalescent COVID-19 from the United States, Italy and Spain. T cells, B-cell-depleted T cells, or PBMCs provided the cDNA or gDNA that served as material.

The ends lost 4 bases at V and 2 bases at J; junction bases unmatched: 10. The CDR3 is 17 amino acids. Germline loops: CDR1 SGHKS, CDR2 YYEKEE (reference sequence). Methods used by the authors: Cell counts per sample came from amplifying reference gene primers. The table came from immunoSEQ multiplex PCR; TCRdb's copy has only in-frame clones and leaves some out. That table supplies the V and J calls and clone size; D and trimming were determined from the DNA. The sample records roughly 180,000 clones, 82% being singletons. The sequencing input was peripheral blood. The receptor was isolated from a woman aged 25-40 years with acute or convalescent COVID-19. The chain uses TRBV5-5 and TRBJ2-5; 11 bases agree with TRBD2. CDR3 sequence reads: CASSPVTTSGVQETQYF. The CDR3, as DNA: TGTGCCAGCAGCCCTGTCACGACTAGCGGGGTACAAGAGACCCAGTACTTC.